A single sample gave rise to the 24 T cell receptor beta chains below, sequenced in a study of early stage breast cancer tumors. TCRdb's copy holds only in-frame clones and misses some; the assay was immunoSEQ multiplex PCR. The profile shows tens of thousands of clones, around 80% of them singletons. Sequencing was performed on blood. These receptors all stem from a middle-aged person with breast cancer.

This chain links TRBV7-2 with TRBJ2-1; TRBD2 matches at 10 bases. In germline, CDR1 is SGHTA, CDR2 FQGNSA. With V trimmed by 5 bases and J by 7 bases, 14 bases remained unmatched. This CDR3 region has 17 residues. The CDR3 sequence: CASSRGGWTSGDNEQFF. The CDR3 bases are TGTGCCAGCAGCCGGGGGGGCTGGACTAGCGGAGATAATGAGCAGTTCTTC. Together with reference TRBV7-2 and TRBJ2-1, the CDR3 gives the full variable domain: GAGVSQSPSNKVTEKGKDVELRCDPISGHTALYWYRQSLGQGLEFLIYFQGNSAPDKSGLPSDRFSAERTGGSVSTLTIQRTQQEDSAVYLCASSRGGWTSGDNEQFFGPGTRLTVL.

The rearrangement uses TRBV18 and TRBJ2-3; tentative D call: TRBD2 (5 bases). V gave up 0 bases and J gave up 5 bases, with 9 bases separating them. There are 14 residues in the CDR3. Germline CDR1 is KGHSH and CDR2 is LQKENI. CDR3 region: CASSPPTGRDTQYF. The CDR3 DNA reads as TGTGCCAGCTCACCACCGACGGGGAGAGATACGCAGTATTTT.

The chain employs TRBV7-8 and TRBJ2-2; 7 bases agree with TRBD1. This CDR3 has 14 amino acids. The germline gives CDR1 SGHVS, CDR2 FQNEAQ. Losses at the gene ends were 6 bases for V and 6 bases for J; bases not matched to a gene: 7. The CDR3 loop reads CASSLGGWAGELFF. The CDR3 coding sequence is TGTGCCAGCAGTCTAGGGGGCTGGGCCGGGGAGCTGTTTTTT. Together with reference TRBV7-8 and TRBJ2-2, the CDR3 gives the full variable domain: GAGVSQSPRYKVAKRGQDVALRCDPISGHVSLFWYQQALGQGPEFLTYFQNEAQLDKSGLPSDRFFAERPEGSVSTLKIQRTQQEDSAVYLCASSLGGWAGELFFGEGSRLTVL.

CDR3 DNA sequence: TGTGCCAGCAGTGGGGGGACTAGCGGAAACAATGAGCAGTTCTTC. Translation: CASSGGTSGNNEQFF. The rearrangement links TRBV27 to TRBJ2-1; 11 nucleotides agree with TRBD2. The V gene's germline CDR1 is MNHEY and CDR2 SMNVEV (reference sequence). The CDR3 sequence is 15 residues long. With V trimmed by 5 bases and J by 5 bases, 5 bases remained unmatched.

J is TRBJ1-1 and V is TRBV5-1, with a tentative D call TRBD1 (5 bases). CDR1 is SGHRS, CDR2 YFSETQ, per germline. The CDR3 contains 14 residues. The germline V and J ends were trimmed by 3 bases and 5 bases, with 14 bases remaining between them. CDR3 residues: CASSSTGGGTEAFF. As DNA, the CDR3 is TGCGCCAGCAGCTCAACCGGGGGAGGGACTGAAGCTTTCTTT. Supplemented by reference TRBV5-1 and TRBJ1-1, the full variable domain reads KAGVTQTPRYLIKTRGQQVTLSCSPISGHRSVSWYQQTPGQGLQFLFEYFSETQRNKGNFPGRFSGRQFSNSRSEMNVSTLELGDSALYLCASSSTGGGTEAFFGQGTRLTVV.

The V gene is TRBV28, the J gene TRBJ1-1; D perhaps matches TRBD1 (6 bases). The germline V gene encodes CDR1 MDHEN and CDR2 SYDVKM. The CDR3 sequence is 14 residues long. The V end was cut by 2 bases, the J end by 5 bases, with 12 bases between. The CDR3 bases are TGTGCCAGCAGTTTAAGGGGGTCGGGTACTGAAGCTTTCTTT. Translated: CASSLRGSGTEAFF.

Only one count was recorded for this clone. This CDR3 is CASSSRGGTEAFF. The CDR3 coding sequence is TGCGCCAGCAGCTCCCGAGGAGGCACTGAAGCTTTCTTT. The V gene is TRBV5-1, the J gene TRBJ1-1; D unresolved. CDR1 and CDR2 (germline): SGHRS, YFSETQ. The CDR3 covers 13 residues. V lost 3 bases and J 4 bases, leaving 10 bases between the germline ends.

The V and J genes are TRBV30 and TRBJ2-3, with TRBD2 matching 14 bases. V lost 0 bases to trimming and J lost 6 bases; unmatched junction nucleotides: 8. The CDR3 is 17 residues long. Looked up from germline, CDR1 is GTSNPN and CDR2 is SVGIG (reference sequence). DNA of the CDR3: TGTGCCTGGAGTGTTTACCCCAGGACTAGCGGGAGGGATACGCAGTATTTT. The encoded protein is CAWSVYPRTSGRDTQYF.

J is TRBJ1-2 and V is TRBV30; D is perhaps TRBD1 (6 bases). The CDR3 is 14 residues long. Germline V CDR1 and CDR2: GTSNPN, SVGIG (reference sequence). Trimming shortened V by 3 bases and J by 5 bases, and 16 bases separated the two germline ends. The CDR3 is CAWSPGGARYGYTF. CDR3 bases: TGTGCCTGGAGCCCCGGGGGGGCGAGGTATGGCTACACCTTC.

This clone has a handful of counts. The chain recombines TRBV30 with TRBJ1-1, with 7 bases aligning to TRBD1. CDR1 is GTSNPN, CDR2 SVGIG, per germline (reference sequence). The CDR3 totals 13 residues. V lost 0 bases, J lost 4 bases, and 2 bases stayed unmatched. The CDR3 protein is CAWSVGGVTEAFF. DNA of the CDR3: TGTGCCTGGAGTGTAGGGGGCGTCACTGAAGCTTTCTTT.

The rearrangement uses TRBV5-1 and TRBJ1-1; D gene ambiguous. Trimming took off 0 bases at V and 1 base at J, with 10 bases between the two ends. Germline lookup yields CDR1 SGHRS and CDR2 YFSETQ. The CDR3 contains 15 residues. The chain's CDR3 is CASSLGPGGNTEAFF. CDR3 nucleotides: TGCGCCAGCAGCTTGGGACCTGGTGGGAACACTGAAGCTTTCTTT. Supplemented by reference TRBV5-1 and TRBJ1-1, the full variable domain reads KAGVTQTPRYLIKTRGQQVTLSCSPISGHRSVSWYQQTPGQGLQFLFEYFSETQRNKGNFPGRFSGRQFSNSRSEMNVSTLELGDSALYLCASSLGPGGNTEAFFGQGTRLTVV.

This chain uses TRBV4-1 with TRBJ2-5; D unresolved. V lost 3 bases and J lost 4, with 6 bases in between. The CDR3 contains 12 residues. Germline V lookup: CDR1 MGHRA, CDR2 YSYEKL. The DNA of the CDR3 is TGCGCCAGCAGCCAGGAACGAGAGACCCAGTACTTC. Translation: CASSQERETQYF.

CDR3 sequence: CASSSGTTFTDTQYF. CDR3 bases: TGTGCCAGCAGTTCCGGGACTACCTTCACAGATACGCAGTATTTT. This sequence joins TRBV7-6 and TRBJ2-3; 7 nucleotides agree with TRBD2. CDR3 size: 15 residues. V trimming: 6 bases; J trimming: 2 bases; junction bases outside the gene matches: 8. Germline V gene sequence: CDR1 SGHVS, CDR2 FNYEAQ.

The rearrangement links TRBV19 to TRBJ2-7; 8 bases map to TRBD1. V dropped 0 bases and J dropped 9; count of bases not matched to a gene: 10. CDR1 is LNHDA and CDR2 is SQIVND in the germline V gene (reference sequence). The CDR3 is made up of 15 amino acids. CDR3 nucleotides: TGTGCCAGTAGTATAGATCATGGACAGGGAGACTCGCAGTACTTC. The encoded protein is CASSIDHGQGDSQYF.

The chain employs TRBV15 and TRBJ2-3; D uncertain. The germline CDR1 and CDR2 sequences are LNHNV and YYDKDF (reference sequence). This CDR3 comprises 13 residues. The germline V and J ends were trimmed by 1 base and 3 bases, with 5 bases remaining between them. CDR3 in amino acids: CATSRVHTDTQYF. CDR3 sequence (DNA): TGTGCCACCAGCAGAGTCCATACAGATACGCAGTATTTT.

The V call is TRBV15, the J call TRBJ2-1; TRBD2 matches 10 bases. From germline, CDR1 is LNHNV and CDR2 YYDKDF (reference sequence). The CDR3 is 20 residues long. The V gene end was trimmed by 1 base and the J gene end by 0 bases; junction bases not matched to a gene: 12. CDR3 sequence reads: CATSRGLTSGFPSSYNEQFF. CDR3 DNA: TGTGCCACCAGCAGAGGCTTGACTAGCGGGTTTCCTAGCTCCTACAATGAGCAGTTCTTC.

This rearrangement joins TRBV6-1 to TRBJ1-2; the D gene is possibly TRBD1 (6 bases). The ends were cut back, 3 bases at V and 7 bases at J, with 24 bases in the middle. The CDR3 is 17 residues long. Germline V gene data show CDR1 as MNHNS and CDR2 as SASEGT. The CDR3 DNA follows: TGTGCCAGCAGTGATGGGGCAGGGAGGGGGGCTAGAGGTGGCTACACCTTC. Amino acid sequence: CASSDGAGRGARGGYTF.

This chain links TRBV6-1 with TRBJ2-3, with a weak D call TRBD1 (5 bases). Germline V gives CDR1 MNHNS, CDR2 SASEGT. The CDR3 is made up of 19 amino acids. Trimming removed 3 bases from V and 0 bases from J, with 22 bases in between. The CDR3 spells CASSEIAVLRQLSTDTQYF. In nucleotides, the CDR3 is TGTGCCAGCAGTGAGATTGCGGTCCTCAGACAGCTCAGCACAGATACGCAGTATTTT.

This chain connects TRBV6-5 to TRBJ1-2; weak D call: TRBD1 (5 bases). The CDR3 extends over 15 amino acids. The germline CDR1 and CDR2 sequences are MNHEY and SVGAGI. V was shortened by 6 bases and J by 3 bases, with 17 bases between the two germline ends. The CDR3 DNA reads TGTGCCAGCAGCCAAATTCTTCAGGGATACTATGGCTACACCTTC. This translates into CASSQILQGYYGYTF.

The chain employs TRBV6-5 and TRBJ2-1; D is possibly TRBD1 (6 bases). Germline CDR1 reads MNHEY; CDR2 reads SVGAGI. V lost 3 bases to trimming and J lost 6 bases, with 12 bases between them. The CDR3 has 14 amino acids. Here the CDR3 reads CASSYRTVTNEQFF. As DNA, the CDR3 is TGTGCCAGCAGTTATAGGACAGTTACCAATGAGCAGTTCTTC.

The chain couples TRBV11-2 to TRBJ2-4; weak D call: TRBD1 (7 bases). The germline V and J ends were trimmed by 5 bases and 0 bases, with 14 bases remaining between them. This CDR3 region has 16 residues. The germline CDR1 and CDR2 sequences are SGHAT and FQNNGV. DNA for the CDR3: TGTGCCAGCAGCCCCCACAGGGGACTAGCCAAAAACATTCAGTACTTC. Amino acids: CASSPHRGLAKNIQYF.

On this clone itself: The junction shows a germline mismatch at one end, possibly a read error. The chain is built from TRBV7-7 and TRBJ2-3; 10 bases align to TRBD2. The CDR3 is 15 residues long. Looked up from germline, CDR1 is SSHAT and CDR2 is FNYEAQ (reference sequence). CDR3 nucleotide sequence: TGTGCTAGCAGCCCCGGGACTAGCGCATCGGATACGCAGTATTTT. This encodes CASSPGTSASDTQYF.

The chain uses TRBV19 and TRBJ2-2; TRBD2 agrees at 8 bases. CDR3 length equals 17 residues. Per the germline V gene, CDR1 is LNHDA and CDR2 is SQIVND (reference sequence). V shed 7 bases, J shed 0 bases, and the junction held 10 bases outside the gene matches. CDR3 nucleotide sequence: TGTGCCAGTACCCCCGTAGCGGGACATGCGAACACCGGGGAGCTGTTTTTT. It specifies CASTPVAGHANTGELFF. Supplemented by reference TRBV19 and TRBJ2-2, the full variable domain reads DGGITQSPKYLFRKEGQNVTLSCEQNLNHDAMYWYRQDPGQGLRLIYYSQIVNDFQKGDIAEGYSVSREKKESFPLTVTSAQKNPTAFYLCASTPVAGHANTGELFFGEGSRLTVL.

V and J are TRBV7-8 and TRBJ2-5; D remains unclear. Between the trimmed V and J ends, which lost 3 bases and 5 bases, there was a span of 19 bases. Per germline, CDR1 SGHVS and CDR2 FQNEAQ. This CDR3 contains 16 residues. The CDR3 DNA is TGTGCCAGCAGCTTGTGGCGGAGCCTAGGGCAGGAGACCCAGTACTTC. Translating gives CASSLWRSLGQETQYF.